Listed below are T cell receptor beta chains from one sample, sequenced in a study of early T cells in non-severe SARS-CoV-2 infection. TCRdb re-analysed the 5' RACE reads in MiXCR, keeping a single row per CDR3 protein. The table includes about 50,000 distinct CDR3 sequences, about 9.3% detected once. Sequencing input: whole blood. These receptors were obtained from an adult who was a healthcare worker with PCR-confirmed SARS-CoV-2 infection or an uninfected control (not recorded which). CDR3s include the opening cysteine and the closing phenylalanine or tryptophan. Each record gives: D gene, clone size, V gene, J gene, CDR3 DNA, CDR3 protein. A D gene is named only where the DNA matches it firmly. Not all rows give a size; the values are once, few, many and, for expanded clones, a class.

d_gene: -; abundance: -; v_gene: TRBV20-1; j_gene: TRBJ2-5; CDR3nt: TGCAGTGCTAAGGGAAGCCCAAAAGAGACCCAGTACTTC; CDR3aa: CSAKGSPKETQYF
d_gene: -; abundance: few; v_gene: TRBV18; j_gene: TRBJ1-1; CDR3nt: TGTGCCAGCTCTCAAATTTCAGGGGCTACTGAAGCTTTCTTT; CDR3aa: CASSQISGATEAFF
d_gene: -; abundance: many; v_gene: TRBV28; j_gene: TRBJ1-1; CDR3nt: TGTGCCAGCAGTTCAGCCTCCGACCGACGGGGTTACACTGAAGCTTTCTTT; CDR3aa: CASSSASDRRGYTEAFF
d_gene: TRBD2; abundance: medium-sized; v_gene: TRBV7-8; j_gene: TRBJ2-1; CDR3nt: TGTGCCAGCAGCTTCTCGTGGACTAGCGGGAGTGAGCAGTTCTTC; CDR3aa: CASSFSWTSGSEQFF
d_gene: -; abundance: -; v_gene: TRBV7-9; j_gene: TRBJ2-3; CDR3nt: TGTGCCAGCAGCTTGGATCTTTCAAAGGGGGATACGCAGTATTTT; CDR3aa: CASSLDLSKGDTQYF
d_gene: TRBD2; abundance: many; v_gene: TRBV15; j_gene: TRBJ2-3; CDR3nt: TGTGCCACCAGCAGTGCCGGACTAGCGGGAGCCCCCAGCACAGATACGCAGTATTTT; CDR3aa: CATSSAGLAGAPSTDTQYF
d_gene: TRBD2; abundance: many; v_gene: TRBV5-1; j_gene: TRBJ2-2; CDR3nt: TGCGCCAGCAGGACTAGCGGGACCGCCGGGGAGCTGTTTTTT; CDR3aa: CASRTSGTAGELFF
d_gene: -; abundance: -; v_gene: TRBV29-1; j_gene: TRBJ1-4; CDR3nt: TGCAGCGCCGCGGACCGGACTAGACTGTTTTTT; CDR3aa: CSAADRTRLFF
d_gene: TRBD1; abundance: few; v_gene: TRBV28; j_gene: TRBJ1-1; CDR3nt: TGTGCCAGCAGCTTTGGGGGAAGTGACAGGGTCATGAACACTGAAGCTTTCTTT; CDR3aa: CASSFGGSDRVMNTEAFF
d_gene: -; abundance: many; v_gene: TRBV6-1; j_gene: TRBJ1-1; CDR3nt: TGTGCCAGCGGATTACAGGGTTACACTGAAGCTTTCTTT; CDR3aa: CASGLQGYTEAFF
d_gene: TRBD1; abundance: -; v_gene: TRBV6-1; j_gene: TRBJ1-2; CDR3nt: TGTGCCAGCGGTGACAGGGTATGGTCTGGCTACACCTTC; CDR3aa: CASGDRVWSGYTF
d_gene: TRBD1; abundance: many; v_gene: TRBV7-3; j_gene: TRBJ2-5; CDR3nt: TGTGCCAGCAGCTTAACGAGCAGGGGGTCACAAGAGACCCAGTACTTC; CDR3aa: CASSLTSRGSQETQYF
d_gene: -; abundance: many; v_gene: TRBV20-1; j_gene: TRBJ1-1; CDR3nt: TGCAGTGCTATCCTAGGGCCTAACACTGAAGCTTTCTTT; CDR3aa: CSAILGPNTEAFF
d_gene: -; abundance: few; v_gene: TRBV30; j_gene: TRBJ1-3; CDR3nt: TGTGCCTGGAGTGTAGATTGGTCTCCCGGAAACACCATATATTTT; CDR3aa: CAWSVDWSPGNTIYF
d_gene: TRBD2; abundance: many; v_gene: TRBV9; j_gene: TRBJ2-1; CDR3nt: TGTGCCAGCAGCGTAGTTGGGACTACCTACAATGAGCAGTTCTTC; CDR3aa: CASSVVGTTYNEQFF
d_gene: -; abundance: -; v_gene: TRBV6-6; j_gene: TRBJ1-1; CDR3nt: TGTGCCAGCGGAATGGGGGGGGCTTCTGAAGCTTTCTTT; CDR3aa: CASGMGGASEAFF
d_gene: -; abundance: few; v_gene: TRBV28; j_gene: TRBJ2-5; CDR3nt: TGTGCCACCGCCGGCGACCAAGAGACCCAGTACTTC; CDR3aa: CATAGDQETQYF